These 19 T cell receptor beta chains were all obtained from the same sample, sequenced in a study of control samples from healthy donors and cancer patients. The data were produced by immunoSEQ multiplex PCR, yet TCRdb's version contains in-frame clones alone and is incomplete. The table lists approximately 100,000 clones, about 89% of them singletons. Sequenced: blood. These receptors came from a woman aged 45 to 65 in good health.

The genes are TRBV7-9 and TRBJ2-2, with 10 bases identical to TRBD1. With 4 bases clipped from V and 5 bases from J, the junction kept 13 bases outside the gene matches. CDR3 length: 18 residues. Per germline, CDR1 SEHNR and CDR2 FQNEAQ (reference sequence). CDR3 DNA sequence: TGTGCCAGCAGCTACGGCCGTCCCGGGACAGGGGTGACCGGGGAGCTGTTTTTT. Amino acid sequence: CASSYGRPGTGVTGELFF.

This chain joins TRBV7-2 and TRBJ2-2; a possible D gene is TRBD1 (6 bases). Germline values: CDR1 SGHTA, CDR2 FQGNSA. The length of the CDR3 is 14 residues. Trimming removed 3 bases at V and 6 bases at J, with 11 bases between. CDR3 in amino acids: CASSLAGVPGELFF. CDR3 sequence (DNA): TGTGCCAGCAGCTTGGCAGGGGTGCCCGGGGAGCTGTTTTTT.

V and J are TRBV12-3 or TRBV12-4 and TRBJ1-6; D is unclear. The CDR3 spans 12 residues. Trimming stripped 4 bases from V and 8 bases from J, with 6 bases between. The CDR3 region is CASSSGYSPLHF. DNA of the CDR3: TGTGCCAGCAGTTCCGGTTATTCACCCCTCCACTTT.

This chain connects TRBV12-3 or TRBV12-4 to TRBJ1-5, with D hard to call. V was shortened by 6 bases and J by 6 bases, with 12 bases between the two germline ends. There are 13 residues in the CDR3. CDR3 protein: CASSPKPGQPQHF. The CDR3 coding sequence is TGTGCCAGCAGCCCCAAGCCCGGTCAGCCCCAGCATTTT.

The chain recombines TRBV21-1 with TRBJ2-7; the table gives TRBD1 as D, unverified against the DNA. TRBV21-1 is a listed pseudogene. This CDR3 is 14 amino acids long. Here the CDR3 reads CASSLGQGPSEQYV. The CDR3 nucleotides are TGTGCCAGCAGCCTGGGACAGGGCCCTTCCGAGCAGTACGTC.

The rearrangement joins TRBV30 to TRBJ1-1; 8 bases align to TRBD1. This CDR3 is built from 13 residues. Germline values: CDR1 GTSNPN, CDR2 SVGIG (reference sequence). V shed 5 bases, J shed 5 bases, and the junction held 7 bases outside the gene matches. DNA for the CDR3: TGTGCCTGGGATAGGACAGGGAGGACTGAAGCTTTCTTT. Its protein is CAWDRTGRTEAFF. Supplemented by reference TRBV30 and TRBJ1-1, the full variable domain reads SQTIHQWPATLVQPVGSPLSLECTVEGTSNPNLYWYRQAAGRGLQLLFYSVGIGQISSEVPQNLSASRPQDRQFILSSKKLLLSDSGFYLCAWDRTGRTEAFFGQGTRLTVV.

The rearrangement uses TRBV6-2 or TRBV6-3 and TRBJ2-7; D not resolved. The CDR3 covers 13 residues. V lost 5 bases to trimming and J lost 1 base, with 9 bases between them. Germline CDR1 and CDR2: MNHEY and SVGEGT. CDR3 sequence reads: CASSPVTSYEQYV. In DNA, the CDR3 is TGTGCCAGCAGTCCCGTGACATCCTACGAGCAGTACGTC.

The chain carries TRBV19 and TRBJ2-6, with 11 bases lining up with TRBD1. Losses at the gene ends were 4 bases for V and 4 bases for J; bases not matched to a gene: 15. The CDR3 extends over 20 amino acids. Germline loops: CDR1 LNHDA, CDR2 SQIVND (reference sequence). In DNA form, the CDR3 reads TGTGCCAGTAGTAAAATAAAGTCCGGGACAGGGGGTCCCGGGGCCAACGTCCTGACTTTC. This gives the protein CASSKIKSGTGGPGANVLTF.

This chain uses TRBV3-1 (or the pseudogene TRBV3-2) with TRBJ2-2; D is perhaps TRBD1 or TRBD2 (5 bases each). Trimming pared 4 bases from V and 1 base from J, leaving 13 bases between. Germline CDR1 is LGHDT and CDR2 is YNNKEL (reference sequence). The CDR3 has 16 residues. The CDR3 reads CASSRDRGGNTGELFF. DNA for the CDR3: TGTGCCAGCAGCCGCGATCGGGGCGGGAACACCGGGGAGCTGTTTTTT.

This clone was seen a few times. The rearrangement joins TRBV11-2 to TRBJ1-6; D gene ambiguous. The CDR3 covers 12 residues. Germline V gives CDR1 SGHAT, CDR2 FQNNGV. With 0 bases removed from V and 7 bases from J, the gap between germline ends came to 1 base. CDR3 in DNA: TGTGCCAGCAGCTTAGACAATTCACCCCTCCACTTT. Translated, it gives CASSLDNSPLHF. The variable domain in full, with the rest retrieved from reference TRBV11-2 and TRBJ1-6, is EAGVAQSPRYKIIEKRQSVAFWCNPISGHATLYWYQQILGQGPKLLIQFQNNGVVDDSQLPKDRFSAERLKGVDSTLKIQPAKLEDSAVYLCASSLDNSPLHFGNGTRLTVT.

The chain employs TRBV27 and TRBJ1-1; no clear D. This CDR3 contains 15 residues. The germline V gene encodes CDR1 MNHEY and CDR2 SMNVEV (reference sequence). Trimming removed 1 base from V and 0 bases from J, with 9 bases in between. CDR3 coding DNA: TGTGCCAGCAGTTTATTTGGGGTCATGAACACTGAAGCTTTCTTT. Encoded protein: CASSLFGVMNTEAFF.

V and J are TRBV9 and TRBJ2-2; D not certain. The germline gives CDR1 SGDLS, CDR2 YYNGEE. Trimming removed 1 base from V and 7 bases from J, with 11 bases in between. The CDR3 sequence is 14 residues long. In DNA form, the CDR3 reads TGTGCCAGCAGCGTACCCTCCCTCGGCGGGGAGCTGTTTTTT. Its translation: CASSVPSLGGELFF.

The CDR3 loop is CASSIERGKPRGTDTQYF. The CDR3 DNA reads as TGTGCCAGTAGTATTGAACGGGGGAAGCCCCGCGGCACAGATACGCAGTATTTT. The chain is built from TRBV19 and TRBJ2-3, with D possibly being TRBD2 (6 bases). Trimming shortened V by 3 bases and J by 1 base, and 20 bases separated the two germline ends. Germline V gene sequence: CDR1 LNHDA, CDR2 SQIVND (reference sequence). This CDR3 is 18 amino acids long.

The chain has TRBV7-3 and TRBJ2-3; 7 bases fit TRBD2. The trim removed 0 bases at V and 6 bases at J, leaving 12 bases unmatched. Per germline, CDR1 SGHTA and CDR2 FQGTGA. This CDR3 has 17 residues. The CDR3 loop reads CASSLTWDPSGGDTQYF. Written as DNA, the CDR3 is TGTGCCAGCAGCTTAACTTGGGACCCTAGCGGCGGTGATACGCAGTATTTT.

This chain connects TRBV5-1 to TRBJ1-4; D is unclear. CDR3 size: 14 residues. The germline V gene has CDR1 SGHRS and CDR2 YFSETQ. V lost 7 bases, J lost 0 bases, and 10 bases lay in between. The CDR3, as DNA: TGCGCCAGCGGGCGGTCCGCAACTAATGAAAAACTGTTTTTT. Translating gives CASGRSATNEKLFF.

J is TRBJ2-3 and V is TRBV10-3; D gene unclear. The CDR3 consists of 13 residues. The germline CDR1 and CDR2 sequences are ENHRY and SYGVKD. V gave up 4 bases and J gave up 0 bases, with 5 bases separating them. The CDR3 nucleotides are TGTGCCATCAGTGCGGGCAGCACAGATACGCAGTATTTT. Residues: CAISAGSTDTQYF.

The rearrangement joins TRBV11-2 to TRBJ2-7; 7 bases are shared with TRBD2. Germline V CDR1 and CDR2: SGHAT, FQNNGV. The CDR3 is 15 amino acids. J gave up 2 bases and V 6 bases, and 10 bases lay outside the gene matches. The chain's CDR3 is CASSPVGGGPYEQYV. CDR3 in DNA: TGTGCCAGCAGTCCCGTGGGGGGAGGGCCCTACGAGCAGTACGTC.

This chain connects TRBV4-1 to TRBJ1-3; no definite D call. Trimming shortened V by 4 bases and J by 1 base, and 11 bases separated the two germline ends. This CDR3 is 15 amino acids long. Germline values: CDR1 MGHRA, CDR2 YSYEKL. DNA of the CDR3: TGCGCCAGCAGCCGATCTAGGACTTCTGGAAACACCATATATTTT. Residues: CASSRSRTSGNTIYF.

J is TRBJ1-2 and V is TRBV6-2 or TRBV6-3; the D gene is possibly TRBD1 (5 bases). The germline CDR1 and CDR2 sequences are MNHEY and SVGEGT. The CDR3 covers 15 residues. Trimming left V 2 bases short and J 4 bases short, with 14 bases between. Here the CDR3 DNA reads TGTGCCAGCAGTTACCAACCGACAGCCCTCTATGGCTACACCTTC. Amino acid sequence: CASSYQPTALYGYTF.